What follows are 9 T cell receptor beta chains derived from one specimen sequenced in a study of T cell clonality in common variable immunodeficiency. Assay: immunoSEQ multiplex PCR; the TCRdb copy retains only in-frame clones and omits some. Listed for the sample are 30,000 to 40,000 clones, none seen a single time. General study points: Fewer deletions and N-nucleotide insertions were reportedly seen in common variable immunodeficiency TCR beta sequences.

These receptors have no known antigen. Sequenced sample: peripheral blood mononuclear cells. Receptor source: a human donor with common variable immunodeficiency.

There are many counts of this clone. With the read ending 3 residues before the CDR3 end, the germline J gene is used to fill in that end. The V call is TRBV10-3, the J call TRBJ2-7; 11 nucleotides agree with TRBD2. V lost 4 bases and J lost 2; bases outside the gene matches: 1. The CDR3 spans 14 residues. Germline values: CDR1 ENHRY, CDR2 SYGVKD. The CDR3: CAISASGGPYEQYF. CDR3 bases read: TGTGCCATCAGTGCTAGCGGGGGGCCCTACGAG.

This clone was counted many times. Read coverage stops 3 residues before the CDR3 terminus; the germline J gene supplies the remainder. V usage is TRBV18 and J usage is TRBJ2-1; 8 nucleotides line up with TRBD2. CDR3 length equals 14 residues. Per the germline V gene, CDR1 is KGHSH and CDR2 is LQKENI. V trimming: 2 bases; J trimming: 4 bases; junction bases outside the gene matches: 1. CDR3 bases read: TGTGCCAGCTCACCATCTAGCGGGTACAATGAG. This encodes CASSPSSGYNE. The CDR3, in full, reads CASSPSSGYNEQFF. The full variable domain, its missing parts supplied by reference TRBV18 and TRBJ2-1, is NAGVMQNPRHLVRRRGQEARLRCSPMKGHSHVYWYRQLPEEGLKFMVYLQKENIIDESGMPKERFSAEFPKEGPSILRIQQVVRGDSAAYFCASSPSSGYNEQFFGPGTRLTVL.

This clone was detected only a few times. The read terminates 3 residues ahead of where the CDR3 ends, so the germline J gene completes it. The rearrangement uses TRBV7-3 and TRBJ2-3, with TRBD1 matching over 9 bases. The CDR3 runs to 15 residues. Per germline, CDR1 SGHTA and CDR2 FQGTGA. V shed 4 bases, J shed 0 bases, and the junction held 2 bases outside the gene matches. The DNA read from the CDR3 is TGTGCCAGCAGCTCCGGGACAGGGAGCACAGATACG. It translates to CASSSGTGSTDT. In full, the CDR3 is CASSSGTGSTDTQYF.

This clone was seen more than once but under ten times. The read finishes 3 residues shy of the CDR3 end, and the germline J gene is used to complete it. V is TRBV30 and J is TRBJ2-7; 7 bases are shared with TRBD2. Germline CDR1 GTSNPN, CDR2 SVGIG (reference sequence). The CDR3 runs 17 residues. Trimming at V came to 0 bases and at J to 3 bases, leaving 14 bases not matched to a gene. CDR3 region: CAWSVGELLAVRYEQYF. The part of the CDR3 DNA that was read is TGTGCCTGGAGTGTGGGTGAGTTGCTAGCGGTGCGCTACGAG.

Remarks on this clone: The read falls 3 residues short of the CDR3 end, and the missing part is taken from the germline J gene. V is TRBV6-2 or TRBV6-3 and J is TRBJ1-5, with 8 bases matching TRBD1. Looked up from germline, CDR1 is MNHEY and CDR2 is SVGEGT. The CDR3 runs 16 residues. The V gene end was trimmed by 4 bases and the J gene end by 7 bases; junction bases not matched to a gene: 12. Here the CDR3 reads CASSSHAGTGNQPQHF. CDR3 bases read: TGTGCCAGCAGTTCCCACGCCGGGACAGGTAACCAGCCC.

In its sample, this clone was seen a few times. The CDR3 is cut off 3 residues early in the read; its end comes from the germline J gene. The chain uses TRBV20-1 and TRBJ1-4; possible D gene TRBD1, 5 bases. The germline V and J ends were trimmed by 0 bases and 6 bases, with 8 bases remaining between them. This CDR3 has 13 amino acids. Germline values: CDR1 DFQATT, CDR2 SNEGSKA (reference sequence). The sequenced CDR3 bases are TGCAGTGCTAGAGAACAGGTCTATGAAAAA. Protein sequence: CSAREQVYEK. The whole CDR3 protein is CSAREQVYEKLFF.

Comment on this clone: The read terminates 3 residues before the CDR3 end, so the remaining end is supplied by the germline J gene. The V and J genes are TRBV6-1 and TRBJ2-7; 10 bases fit TRBD2. Germline assignment: CDR1 MNHNS and CDR2 SASEGT. The CDR3 is 15 residues long. The V and J ends lost 4 bases and 2 bases, in that order; junction bases with no gene match: 5. The CDR3 DNA, read in part, is TGTGCCAGCAGTGGTGGACTAGCGGCCACCTACGAG. Residues: CASSGGLAATYE. The CDR3, in full, reads CASSGGLAATYEQYF.

This clone was counted many times. The sequenced fragment ends 3 residues before the CDR3 boundary, so the rest is inferred from the germline J gene. The rearrangement links TRBV3-1 (or the pseudogene TRBV3-2) to TRBJ2-2, with 7 bases identical to TRBD1. J gave up 5 bases and V 0 bases, and 15 bases lay outside the gene matches. The CDR3 is made up of 19 amino acids. Germline V gene sequence: CDR1 LGHDT, CDR2 YNNKEL (reference sequence). The sequenced CDR3 bases are TGTGCCAGCAGCCAAGATAGAGTTGGGCTAGACAGGGAGACCGGGGAG. Residues: CASSQDRVGLDRETGE. The complete CDR3 reads CASSQDRVGLDRETGELFF.

This clone was seen at least ten times. The sequenced fragment ends 3 residues before the CDR3 boundary, so the rest is inferred from the germline J gene. The chain uses TRBV6-1 and TRBJ2-3; no definite D call. CDR3 length: 14 residues. Germline loops: CDR1 MNHNS, CDR2 SASEGT. V was clipped by 3 bases and J by 3 bases, with 10 bases between them. The CDR3 sequence is CASSDRSRTDTQYF. Partial CDR3 DNA: TGTGCCAGCAGTGACAGGTCGAGGACAGATACG.